The TCR beta chain under discussion was sequenced for a study of STAT5B mutations in CD4+ large granular lymphocyte leukemia. The CDR3 runs 14 residues. Germline V gives CDR1 SEHNR, CDR2 FQNEAQ (reference sequence). The V end lost 3 bases, the J end lost 1 base, and 9 bases lay between the germline ends. Study-wide results and caveats: Without putative leukemic clones, patient CD4-sorted repertoires remained more clonal than healthy CD4+ repertoires. Higher CD4+ than CD8+ T-LGLL clonality might reflect small sample size.

This was a survey-level run. Repertoires were generated with immunoSEQ multiplex PCR, while TCRdb's copy carries only in-frame clones and drops some. The sample lists 22,000 or so clones, 82% occurring once. Control samples were healthy donors' buffy coats. Details on this clone: No antigen is known for it.

The receptor was derived from a human donor in good health. The source material was CD4+ T cells from blood buffy coats. The J gene is TRBJ1-1, the V gene TRBV7-9; the D is unclear. CDR3 bases: TGTGCCAGCAGCTTTAGGTCAGGGAACACTGAAGCTTTCTTT. It translates to CASSFRSGNTEAFF.